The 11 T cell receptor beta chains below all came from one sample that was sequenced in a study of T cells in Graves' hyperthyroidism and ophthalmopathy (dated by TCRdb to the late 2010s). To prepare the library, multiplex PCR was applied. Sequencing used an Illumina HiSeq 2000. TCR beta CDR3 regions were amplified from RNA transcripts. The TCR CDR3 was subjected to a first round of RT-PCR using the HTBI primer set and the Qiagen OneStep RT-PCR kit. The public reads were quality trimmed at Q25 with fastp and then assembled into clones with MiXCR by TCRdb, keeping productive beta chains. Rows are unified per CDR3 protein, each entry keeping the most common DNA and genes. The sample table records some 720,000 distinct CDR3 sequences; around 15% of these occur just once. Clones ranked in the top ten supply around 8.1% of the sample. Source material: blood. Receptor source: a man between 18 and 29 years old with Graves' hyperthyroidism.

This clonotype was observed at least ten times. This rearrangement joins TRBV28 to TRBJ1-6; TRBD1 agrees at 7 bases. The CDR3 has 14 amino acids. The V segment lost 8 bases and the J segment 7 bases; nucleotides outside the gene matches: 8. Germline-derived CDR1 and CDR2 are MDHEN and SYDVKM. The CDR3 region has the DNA TGTGCCAGCCGAAGCGGGACAGCAAATTCACCCCTCCACTTT. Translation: CASRSGTANSPLHF. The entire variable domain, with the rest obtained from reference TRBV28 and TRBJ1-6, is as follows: DVKVTQSSRYLVKRTGEKVFLECVQDMDHENMFWYRQDPGLGLRLIYFSYDVKMKEKGDIPEGYSVSREKKERFSLILESASTNQTSMYLCASRSGTANSPLHFGNGTRLTVT.

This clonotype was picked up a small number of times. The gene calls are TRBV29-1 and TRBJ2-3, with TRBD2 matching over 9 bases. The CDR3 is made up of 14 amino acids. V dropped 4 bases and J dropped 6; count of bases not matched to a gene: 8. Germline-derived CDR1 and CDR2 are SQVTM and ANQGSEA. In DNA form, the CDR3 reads TGCAGCGTTGGGGCGGGAGGGCCATGGGATACGCAGTATTTT. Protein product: CSVGAGGPWDTQYF.

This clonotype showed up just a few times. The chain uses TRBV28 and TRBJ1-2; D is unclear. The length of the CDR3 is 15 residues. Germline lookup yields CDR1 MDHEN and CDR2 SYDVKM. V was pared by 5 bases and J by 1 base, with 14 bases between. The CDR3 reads CASSPSDTDNYGYTF. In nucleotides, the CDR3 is TGTGCCAGCAGTCCTTCAGACACGGATAACTATGGCTACACCTTC.

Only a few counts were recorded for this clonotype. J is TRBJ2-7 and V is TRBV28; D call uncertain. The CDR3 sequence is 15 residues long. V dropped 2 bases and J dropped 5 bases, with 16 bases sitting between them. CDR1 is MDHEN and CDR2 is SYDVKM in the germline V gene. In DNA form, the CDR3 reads TGTGCCAGCAGTTTAGAGATTGCAGCACCCCACGAGCAGTACTTC. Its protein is CASSLEIAAPHEQYF.

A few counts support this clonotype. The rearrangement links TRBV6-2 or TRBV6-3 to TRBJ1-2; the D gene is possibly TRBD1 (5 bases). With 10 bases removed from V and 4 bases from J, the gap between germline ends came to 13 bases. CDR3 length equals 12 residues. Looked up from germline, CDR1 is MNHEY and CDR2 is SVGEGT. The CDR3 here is CATKTESYGYTF. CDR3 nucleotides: TGTGCCACCAAGACAGAAAGCTATGGCTACACCTTC.

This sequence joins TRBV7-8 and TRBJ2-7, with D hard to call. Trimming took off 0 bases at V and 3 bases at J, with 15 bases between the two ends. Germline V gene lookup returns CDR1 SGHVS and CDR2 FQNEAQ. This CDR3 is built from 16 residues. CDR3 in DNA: TGTGCCAGCAGCTTAGCGCAATACAGCTACCTCTACGAGCAGTACTTC. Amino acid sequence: CASSLAQYSYLYEQYF. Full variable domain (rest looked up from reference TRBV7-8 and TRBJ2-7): GAGVSQSPRYKVAKRGQDVALRCDPISGHVSLFWYQQALGQGPEFLTYFQNEAQLDKSGLPSDRFFAERPEGSVSTLKIQRTQQEDSAVYLCASSLAQYSYLYEQYFGPGTRLTVT.

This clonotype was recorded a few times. CDR3 coding DNA: TGCAGTGCGAAGACGGGCGTGGTGGGTGAGCAGTTCTTC. Residues: CSAKTGVVGEQFF. The chain has TRBV20-1 and TRBJ2-1; D ambiguous. The V and J ends lost 6 bases and 9 bases respectively, with 18 bases between them. There are 13 residues in the CDR3. Germline V gives CDR1 DFQATT, CDR2 SNEGSKA (reference sequence).

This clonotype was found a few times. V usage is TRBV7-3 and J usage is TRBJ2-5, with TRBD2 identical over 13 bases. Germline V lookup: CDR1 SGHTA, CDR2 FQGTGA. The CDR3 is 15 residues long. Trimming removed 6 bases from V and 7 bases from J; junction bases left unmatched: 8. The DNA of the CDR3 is TGTGCCAGCAGTCGGACTAGCGGGAGTGGGGGGACCCAGTACTTC. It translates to CASSRTSGSGGTQYF.

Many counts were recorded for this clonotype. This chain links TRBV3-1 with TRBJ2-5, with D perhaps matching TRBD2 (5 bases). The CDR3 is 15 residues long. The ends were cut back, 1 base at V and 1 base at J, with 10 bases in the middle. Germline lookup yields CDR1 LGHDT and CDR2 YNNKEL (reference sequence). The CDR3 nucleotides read TGTGCCAGCAGCCAAGCCTCCCGGGGCCAAGAGACCCAGTACTTC. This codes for CASSQASRGQETQYF.

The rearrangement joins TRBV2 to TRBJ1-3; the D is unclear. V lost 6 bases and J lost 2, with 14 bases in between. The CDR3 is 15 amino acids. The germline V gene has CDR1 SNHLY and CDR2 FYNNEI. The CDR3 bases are TGTGCCAGCAGACGTCGGTCGGGGACTGGAAACACCATATATTTT. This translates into CASRRRSGTGNTIYF.

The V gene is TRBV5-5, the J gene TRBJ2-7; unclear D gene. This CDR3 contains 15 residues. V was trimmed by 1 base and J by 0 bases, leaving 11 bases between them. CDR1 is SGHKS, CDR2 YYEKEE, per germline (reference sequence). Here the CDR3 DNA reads TGTGCCAGCAGCTTGTCTCCGGCGAGCTCCTACGAGCAGTACTTC. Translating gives CASSLSPASSYEQYF.